The T cell receptor beta chain described here comes from a study of PD-1 blockade in classical Hodgkin lymphoma. Study at large: Patients were dosed intravenously with nivolumab at 3 mg/kg every 2 weeks. Whole-study findings and limits: The study reported lower baseline TCR diversity in newly diagnosed patients than in healthy donors. Baseline diversity in complete responders resembled that of newly diagnosed patients.

Time point given: cycle 4 day 1 (C4D1), after more than five weeks of nivolumab. Each and every patient relapsed after autologous stem cell transplantation, and patients got differing brentuximab vedotin exposure. The CDR3 has 13 amino acids. Germline-derived CDR1 and CDR2 are MNHEY and SVGAGI. V dropped 0 bases and J dropped 5 bases, with 7 bases sitting between them. Assay used: immunoSEQ multiplex PCR; TCRdb lists only in-frame clones, some missing. The sample holds about 90,000 clones; 75% to 85% are singletons and the top ten take about 15%. As for this clone: Its specificity is not known.

The origin of this receptor is a human donor with classical Hodgkin lymphoma. The genes are TRBV6-5 and TRBJ2-5; D might be TRBD1 or TRBD2, each matching 6 bases. Material: peripheral blood mononuclear cells (PBMCs), obtained before the fourth cycle of nivolumab. The DNA for the CDR3 is TGTGCCAGCAGTTACTCAGGGGGGGAGACCCAGTACTTC. It codes for CASSYSGGETQYF.